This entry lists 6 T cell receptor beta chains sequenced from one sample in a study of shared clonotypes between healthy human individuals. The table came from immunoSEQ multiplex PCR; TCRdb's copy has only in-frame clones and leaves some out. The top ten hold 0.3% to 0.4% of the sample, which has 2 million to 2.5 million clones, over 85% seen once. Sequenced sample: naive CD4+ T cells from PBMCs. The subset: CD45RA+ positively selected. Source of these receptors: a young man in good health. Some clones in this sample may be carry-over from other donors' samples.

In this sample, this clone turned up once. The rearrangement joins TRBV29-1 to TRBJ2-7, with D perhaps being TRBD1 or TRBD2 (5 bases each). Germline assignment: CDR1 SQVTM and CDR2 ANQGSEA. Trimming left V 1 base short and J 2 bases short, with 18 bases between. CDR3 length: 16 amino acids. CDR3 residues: CSVEGTAKGRPYEQYF. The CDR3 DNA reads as TGCAGCGTTGAAGGGACCGCCAAGGGACGGCCCTACGAGCAGTACTTC.

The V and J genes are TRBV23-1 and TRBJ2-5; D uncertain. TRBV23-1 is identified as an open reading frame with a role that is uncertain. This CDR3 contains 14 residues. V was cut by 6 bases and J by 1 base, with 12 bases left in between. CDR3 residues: CASSPIRIQETQYF. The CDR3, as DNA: TGCGCCAGCAGCCCTATCAGGATCCAAGAGACCCAGTACTTC.

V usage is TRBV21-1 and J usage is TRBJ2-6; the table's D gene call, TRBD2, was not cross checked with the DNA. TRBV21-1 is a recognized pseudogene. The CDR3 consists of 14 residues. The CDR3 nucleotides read TGTGGCGGGCAGTGTGTCATCGGGGCCAACGTCCTGACTTTC. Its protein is CGGQCVIGANVLTF.

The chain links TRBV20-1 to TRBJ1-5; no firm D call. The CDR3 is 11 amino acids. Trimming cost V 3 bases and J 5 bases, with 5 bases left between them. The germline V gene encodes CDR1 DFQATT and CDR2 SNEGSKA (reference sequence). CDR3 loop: CSASSDQPQHF. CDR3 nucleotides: TGCAGTGCTAGTTCGGATCAGCCCCAGCATTTT.

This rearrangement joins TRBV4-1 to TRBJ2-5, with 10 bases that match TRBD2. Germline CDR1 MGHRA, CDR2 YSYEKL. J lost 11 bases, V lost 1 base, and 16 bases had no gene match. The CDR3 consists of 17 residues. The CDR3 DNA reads TGCGCCAGCAGCCAAGTGGCCAGCGGGAGGGCCACTCGGGAGCAGTACTTC. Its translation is CASSQVASGRATREQYF.

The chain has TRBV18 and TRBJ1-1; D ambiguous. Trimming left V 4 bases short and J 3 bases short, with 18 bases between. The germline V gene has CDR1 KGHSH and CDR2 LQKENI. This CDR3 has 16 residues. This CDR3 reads CASSRRPGGFDTEAFF. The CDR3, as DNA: TGTGCCAGCTCACGACGCCCAGGCGGCTTTGACACTGAAGCTTTCTTT.